One sample yielded the 17 T cell receptor beta chains listed below, sequenced in a study of OX40 agonist ivuxolimab in advanced cancers. Produced via immunoSEQ multiplex PCR; TCRdb's table is partial and in-frame only. This table has tens of thousands of clones, about nine tenths appearing once. Sequences were derived from CD4+ or CD8+ T cells sorted from blood, sampled in a trial of the OX40 agonist ivuxolimab. These receptors came from an adult with an advanced solid tumor such as melanoma, head and neck, liver or kidney cancer.

V gene TRBV25-1 combines with J gene TRBJ1-1; the D gene is possibly TRBD1 (5 bases). This CDR3 is 15 amino acids long. Per the germline V gene, CDR1 is MGHDK and CDR2 is SYGVNS. The ends were cut back, 8 bases at V and 4 bases at J, with 20 bases in the middle. CDR3: CASGNYLGPGTEAFF. CDR3 coding DNA: TGTGCCAGCGGAAACTATTTGGGACCCGGCACTGAAGCTTTCTTT.

V gene TRBV6-6 combines with J gene TRBJ2-1, with 12 bases that match TRBD1. The CDR3 loop spans 14 amino acids. CDR1 is MNHNY and CDR2 is SVGAGI in the germline V gene (reference sequence). V dropped 4 bases and J dropped 9; count of bases not matched to a gene: 4. As DNA, the CDR3 is TGTGCCAGCAGTTTGGGACAGGGGGCTGGTGAGCAGTTCTTC. Translated, it gives CASSLGQGAGEQFF.

This clone turned up a few times. The chain is built from TRBV7-2 and TRBJ2-1; D remains unclear. The CDR3 totals 12 residues. Trimming stripped 2 bases from V and 6 bases from J, with 5 bases between. CDR1 is SGHTA, CDR2 FQGNSA, per germline. CDR3: CASSLRFNEQFF. The CDR3 DNA follows: TGTGCCAGCAGCTTAAGGTTCAATGAGCAGTTCTTC.

The CDR3 sequence is CASSPLAGIYNEQFF. Written as DNA, the CDR3 is TGTGCCAGCAGCCCTCTAGCGGGGATCTACAATGAGCAGTTCTTC. This sequence joins TRBV28 and TRBJ2-1; 9 nucleotides line up with TRBD2. This CDR3 region has 15 residues. V shed 6 bases, J shed 3 bases, and the junction held 6 bases outside the gene matches. The germline V gene has CDR1 MDHEN and CDR2 SYDVKM.

V and J are TRBV11-3 and TRBJ1-2, with a possible D match to TRBD1 (6 bases). CDR1 and CDR2 (germline): SGHNT, YENEEA. The CDR3 is made up of 13 amino acids. V dropped 5 bases and J dropped 4 bases, with 11 bases sitting between them. The CDR3 DNA reads TGTGCCAGCAGCCAGCGAGGGGGCTATGGCTACACCTTC. This codes for CASSQRGGYGYTF.

This rearrangement joins TRBV5-1 to TRBJ2-7, with 8 bases identical to TRBD2. The CDR3 spans 14 residues. The ends lost 4 bases at V and 6 bases at J; junction bases unmatched: 9. Germline V gene lookup returns CDR1 SGHRS and CDR2 YFSETQ. The DNA of the CDR3 is TGCGCCAGCAGCACGGGACTAGTTCCTTCCGAGCAGTACTTC. Translated, it gives CASSTGLVPSEQYF.

For this clone: The identical CDR3 is also encoded by other nucleotide sequences in the sample. The chain employs TRBV4-1 and TRBJ2-2, with 8 nucleotides matching TRBD2. CDR3 size: 16 residues. Trimming removed 3 bases from V and 3 bases from J; junction bases left unmatched: 6. Looked up from germline, CDR1 is MGHRA and CDR2 is YSYEKL. The CDR3 nucleotides are TGCGCCAGCAGCCAGGACGGGGGGGCCTACACCGGGGAGCTGTTTTTT. It is translated as CASSQDGGAYTGELFF.

The chain is built from TRBV5-4 and TRBJ2-1; 8 bases are a match to TRBD2. The germline gives CDR1 SGHNT, CDR2 YYREEE (reference sequence). V was clipped by 0 bases and J by 6 bases; unmatched bases: 5. The CDR3 spans 15 residues. Here the CDR3 reads CASSLAGGNRNEQFF. As DNA, the CDR3 is TGTGCCAGCAGCTTGGCGGGAGGGAACCGCAATGAGCAGTTCTTC.

V is TRBV19 and J is TRBJ2-1; 7 nucleotides line up with TRBD2. Germline CDR1 and CDR2: LNHDA and SQIVND (reference sequence). J lost 3 bases, V lost 1 base, and 3 bases had no gene match. The CDR3 extends over 15 amino acids. The CDR3 region is CASSIATSVYNEQFF. CDR3 sequence (DNA): TGTGCCAGTAGTATAGCCACTAGCGTCTACAATGAGCAGTTCTTC.

The chain is built from TRBV6-5 and TRBJ1-2, with D perhaps TRBD1 (5 bases). With 5 bases removed from V and 4 bases from J, the gap between germline ends came to 14 bases. The CDR3 contains 14 residues. Germline V gene sequence: CDR1 MNHEY, CDR2 SVGAGI. Here the CDR3 reads CASSRPGGIYGYTF. DNA of the CDR3: TGTGCCAGCAGTCGACCGGGGGGTATCTATGGCTACACCTTC.

This chain joins TRBV5-1 and TRBJ1-5; possible D gene TRBD1, 6 bases. Germline CDR1 SGHRS, CDR2 YFSETQ. Trimming took off 4 bases at V and 3 bases at J, with 14 bases between the two ends. The CDR3 loop spans 15 amino acids. CDR3 region: CASSLGGHNNQPQHF. CDR3 DNA: TGCGCCAGCAGCCTGGGGGGGCACAACAATCAGCCCCAGCATTTT.

This chain joins TRBV7-9 and TRBJ1-1; D uncertain. V lost 3 bases to trimming and J lost 5 bases, with 16 bases between them. Per germline, CDR1 SEHNR and CDR2 FQNEAQ (reference sequence). This CDR3 has 15 amino acids. In DNA form, the CDR3 reads TGTGCCAGCAGCTTTCCGGCGGGGATTTCTACTGAAGCTTTCTTT. Residues: CASSFPAGISTEAFF.

The chain is built from TRBV15 and TRBJ1-2; unclear D gene. Germline V gene lookup returns CDR1 LNHNV and CDR2 YYDKDF (reference sequence). The CDR3 is made up of 14 amino acids. Trimming stripped 0 bases from V and 4 bases from J, with 9 bases between. CDR3 coding DNA: TGTGCCACCAGCAGAGATAAGGCCCTCTATGGCTACACCTTC. Protein: CATSRDKALYGYTF.

V and J are TRBV6-1 and TRBJ1-5, with TRBD1 matching 7 bases. CDR3 size: 16 residues. Losses at the gene ends were 3 bases for V and 2 bases for J; bases not matched to a gene: 7. CDR1 is MNHNS and CDR2 is SASEGT in the germline V gene. The CDR3: CASSDNRGVGNQPQHF. The DNA of the CDR3 is TGTGCCAGCAGTGATAACAGGGGAGTGGGCAATCAGCCCCAGCATTTT.

The chain links TRBV6-5 to TRBJ2-1, with unresolved D. This CDR3 is 11 amino acids long. V was shortened by 2 bases and J by 10 bases, with 6 bases between the two germline ends. Per the germline V gene, CDR1 is MNHEY and CDR2 is SVGAGI. CDR3: CASSYIGEQFF. The CDR3 DNA reads as TGTGCCAGCAGTTACATCGGGGAGCAGTTCTTC.

For the CDR3, the DNA is TGCGCCAGCAGCTTGGCGGGTAGACTTAATGAAAAACTGTTTTTT. Translating gives CASSLAGRLNEKLFF. J is TRBJ1-4 and V is TRBV5-1; the D is unclear. The germline V gene has CDR1 SGHRS and CDR2 YFSETQ. Trimming took off 0 bases at V and 4 bases at J, with 10 bases between the two ends. The CDR3 contains 15 residues.

This chain joins TRBV7-6 and TRBJ2-1, with 10 positions matching TRBD2. With 0 bases clipped from V and 8 bases from J, the junction kept 7 bases outside the gene matches. The CDR3 length is 16 residues. Germline CDR1 reads SGHVS; CDR2 reads FNYEAQ. CDR3 coding DNA: TGTGCCAGCAGCTTAGCTAGGGCTAGCGGGAGTTATGAGCAGTTCTTC. Translating gives CASSLARASGSYEQFF. The full variable domain, rest sourced from reference TRBV7-6 and TRBJ2-1, is GAGVSQSPRYKVTKRGQDVALRCDPISGHVSLYWYRQALGQGPEFLTYFNYEAQQDKSGLPNDRFSAERPEGSISTLTIQRTEQRDSAMYRCASSLARASGSYEQFFGPGTRLTVL.